What follows is one TCR beta chain and its context. Its target is unknown. The germline V and J ends were trimmed by 4 bases and 4 bases, with 16 bases remaining between them. The CDR3 length is 15 residues. Per germline, CDR1 MDHEN and CDR2 SYDVKM. This record belongs to a study of cytomegalovirus exposure and HLA in healthy donors. Overall study context: In an earlier analysis, approximately 120 million unique TCR beta sequences were found from some 200 million T cells. Study-wide points: Using a false discovery rate of 0.05, a later analysis showed that 15,000 to 20,000 TCR beta sequences were associated with HLA alleles. Listed as cytomegalovirus-associated were 150 or so TCR beta chains.

The study ran its PCR with 60 Vbeta and 13 Jbeta primers. The repertoire was sequenced with immunoSEQ multiplex PCR; TCRdb's copy has only in-frame clones and lacks some. The sample shows 140,000 to 150,000 clones, about 80% of them seen only once. J is TRBJ1-2 and V is TRBV28; maybe TRBD1 (6 bases). The sequence came from a woman under 30 in good health and CMV-seropositive. The sequenced material came from PBMCs. CDR3 nucleotide sequence: TGTGCCAGCAGTTGGGAACAGGGTTTAGGCTATGGCTACACCTTC. It specifies CASSWEQGLGYGYTF.